Listed below are T cell receptor beta chains from one sample, sequenced in a study of blood T cell repertoires in COVID-19. Libraries were prepared by immunoSEQ multiplex PCR; TCRdb keeps only in-frame clonotypes and omits some of them. The sample records approximately 40,000 clones, approximately 86% being singletons. Sequencing was done on a sample of peripheral blood. All receptors derive from an elderly woman in a cohort sampled during active or convalescent COVID-19. Each CDR3 is given with its conserved first and last residue. The order of the fields is V gene, D gene, CDR3 protein. The D gene is left open where the match is weak.

v_gene: TRBV6-5; d_gene: .; CDR3aa: CASIRGGSYGYTF
v_gene: TRBV5-1; d_gene: TRBD1; CDR3aa: CASSPEGQPYGYTF
v_gene: TRBV5-5; d_gene: TRBD1; CDR3aa: CASSSTTGGETQYF
v_gene: TRBV29-1; d_gene: .; CDR3aa: CSVALAGTYNEQFF
v_gene: TRBV5-5; d_gene: .; CDR3aa: CASSLQVLTQETQYF
v_gene: TRBV7-9; d_gene: .; CDR3aa: CASSLAGGPTDTQYF
v_gene: TRBV7-3; d_gene: .; CDR3aa: CASSPGGYNSPLHF
v_gene: TRBV7-9; d_gene: .; CDR3aa: CASSGRYYGYTF
v_gene: TRBV10-1; d_gene: TRBD1; CDR3aa: CASSPAGTGGSETQYF
v_gene: TRBV5-1; d_gene: .; CDR3aa: CASSVWGTWNTEAFF
v_gene: TRBV5-1; d_gene: .; CDR3aa: CASSGGTEPYEQYF
v_gene: TRBV6-6; d_gene: TRBD1; CDR3aa: CASRRGQGGNYGYTF
v_gene: TRBV7-3; d_gene: .; CDR3aa: CASSPRGASSYNEQFF
v_gene: TRBV30; d_gene: .; CDR3aa: CAWSGEQKIYGYTF
v_gene: TRBV6-5; d_gene: .; CDR3aa: CASSSLGANTEAFF
v_gene: TRBV5-4; d_gene: TRBD2; CDR3aa: CASSHKGAGDTGELFF
v_gene: TRBV2; d_gene: .; CDR3aa: CASSGRSRTNQPQHF
v_gene: TRBV30; d_gene: .; CDR3aa: CAWLGGQGHQGGNEKLFF
v_gene: TRBV6-5; d_gene: .; CDR3aa: CASSYKISSYNEQFF
v_gene: TRBV4-3; d_gene: .; CDR3aa: CASSQERGQSPKEQFF
v_gene: TRBV25-1; d_gene: TRBD1; CDR3aa: CASSESLDRANSPLHF
v_gene: TRBV5-5; d_gene: TRBD1; CDR3aa: CASSLPGQTRGGYTF
v_gene: TRBV10-3; d_gene: .; CDR3aa: CAMMNRESAGNYGYTF
v_gene: TRBV29-1; d_gene: TRBD2; CDR3aa: CSVGLSGSSYNEQFF
v_gene: TRBV20-1; d_gene: TRBD2; CDR3aa: CSASGTSGRRIQETQYF
v_gene: TRBV6-6; d_gene: TRBD1; CDR3aa: CASSYSRQGNTEAFF
v_gene: TRBV29-1; d_gene: TRBD2; CDR3aa: CSAILTSGFTDTQYF
v_gene: TRBV3-1/TRBV3-2; d_gene: TRBD2; CDR3aa: CASSQEGLAPQYF
v_gene: TRBV4-1; d_gene: .; CDR3aa: CASSQEVQASLPYEQYF
v_gene: TRBV6-5; d_gene: TRBD2; CDR3aa: CASTASGGADTQYF
v_gene: TRBV29-1; d_gene: .; CDR3aa: CSMMQGSVTDTQYF